These 15 T cell receptor beta chains originate from one sample sequenced in a study of cytomegalovirus exposure and HLA in healthy donors. A multiplex PCR was run with 60 Vbeta primers and 13 Jbeta primers. Repertoires were generated with immunoSEQ multiplex PCR, while TCRdb's copy carries only in-frame clones and drops some. The sample lists around 99,000 clones, more than 60% seen once, with roughly 7.3% in the top ten. Sequencing used PBMCs. The source of these receptors is a man aged 50 or older in good health and CMV-seropositive.

The chain links TRBV28 to TRBJ2-2, with TRBD1 identical over 10 bases. The J segment lost 5 bases and the V segment lost 3 bases, leaving 6 bases of the junction unmatched. This CDR3 has 16 residues. CDR1 is MDHEN and CDR2 is SYDVKM in the germline V gene. The CDR3 region is CASSLGQGRSTGELFF. CDR3 coding DNA: TGTGCCAGCAGTTTGGGACAGGGGAGGTCGACCGGGGAGCTGTTTTTT.

The genes are TRBV5-1 and TRBJ2-5, with D possibly TRBD1 on 6 matching bases. The J call may be wrong; the DNA end is better matched by TRBJ2-7. The germline CDR1 and CDR2 sequences are SGHRS and YFSETQ. This CDR3 has 15 amino acids. The CDR3 nucleotides read TGCGCCAGCAGCTTGGAGGGGCAGGGGCCCTACGAGCAGTACTTC. Translated, it gives CASSLEGQGPYEQYF.

V and J are TRBV29-1 and TRBJ2-3; TRBD1 might be the D (5 bases). The CDR3 is 12 residues long. V lost 8 bases to trimming and J lost 8 bases, with 17 bases between them. Germline CDR1 and CDR2: SQVTM and ANQGSEA. The CDR3 DNA reads TGCAGCATAGAAGACAGCCCAGGTACGCAGTATTTT. This sequence encodes CSIEDSPGTQYF.

The rearrangement joins TRBV7-2 to TRBJ2-5; TRBD2 is a possible D gene (6 bases). The CDR3 extends over 16 amino acids. Germline values: CDR1 SGHTA, CDR2 FQGNSA. V dropped 2 bases and J dropped 5 bases, with 18 bases sitting between them. CDR3 in amino acids: CASSLMGGRPGETQYF. As DNA, the CDR3 is TGTGCCAGCAGCTTAATGGGGGGACGGCCAGGGGAGACCCAGTACTTC.

J is TRBJ1-2 and V is TRBV5-8; 7 bases line up with TRBD1. Losses at the gene ends were 3 bases for V and 6 bases for J; bases not matched to a gene: 5. The CDR3 extends over 13 amino acids. Germline V gives CDR1 SGHTS, CDR2 YDEGEE. The CDR3 nucleotides are TGTGCCAGCAGCTGGACAGGCAGTAATGGCTACACCTTC. It specifies CASSWTGSNGYTF.

With respect to this clone: Mismatch with germline at one junction end may stem from a read error. The V and J genes are TRBV6-5 and TRBJ1-1; D is perhaps TRBD1 (5 bases). Germline-derived CDR1 and CDR2 are MNHEY and SVGAGI. The CDR3 runs 12 residues. The CDR3 loop reads CASSRDSADAFF. The CDR3 coding sequence is TGTGCCAGCAGTCGCGACAGCGCTGACGCTTTCTTT.

Only one count was recorded for this clone. This chain connects TRBV4-3 to TRBJ2-1; 8 bases align to TRBD2. This CDR3 region has 15 residues. Germline CDR1 reads LGHNA; CDR2 reads YSLEER. V lost 0 bases to trimming and J lost 10 bases; unmatched junction nucleotides: 8. The CDR3: CASSQENGGALEQFF. The CDR3 nucleotides read TGCGCCAGCAGCCAAGAAAACGGGGGGGCCTTGGAGCAGTTCTTC.

To note about this clone: One junction end does not reproduce the germline sequence, and a read error may be involved. The chain joins TRBV28 to TRBJ1-2; the match to TRBD1 covers 8 bases. This CDR3 has 12 residues. Germline V CDR1 and CDR2: MDHEN, SYDVKM. This CDR3 is CASSGQGRMDDF. The CDR3 DNA sequence: TGTGCCAGCAGTGGACAGGGAAGAATGGACGACTTC.

This clone was seen just once. The chain employs TRBV20-1 and TRBJ1-2; no reliable D call. The germline V and J ends were trimmed by 8 bases and 10 bases, with 8 bases remaining between them. CDR1 and CDR2 (germline): DFQATT, SNEGSKA (reference sequence). There are 8 residues in the CDR3. CDR3 loop: CSPPFYTF. Written as DNA, the CDR3 is TGCAGTCCCCCCTTCTACACCTTC.

This clone occurred once. The rearrangement joins TRBV7-2 to TRBJ1-1; the D gene is possibly TRBD1 (6 bases). CDR1 SGHTA and CDR2 FQGNSA come from the germline V gene. The CDR3 has 14 amino acids. V lost 2 bases, J lost 7 bases, and 14 bases lay in between. The CDR3 coding sequence is TGTGCCAGCAGCTTAAAGACAGGAGTAAGTGAAGCTTTCTTT. As protein: CASSLKTGVSEAFF.

V and J are TRBV18 and TRBJ2-4, with D perhaps TRBD1 (6 bases). CDR3 length: 13 amino acids. Germline loops: CDR1 KGHSH, CDR2 LQKENI. Trimming removed 3 bases at V and 4 bases at J, with 7 bases between. The CDR3 region is CASSPGQKNIQYF. The DNA for the CDR3 is TGTGCCAGCTCACCTGGACAGAAAAACATTCAGTACTTC.

This chain uses TRBV7-9 with TRBJ1-1, with D perhaps matching TRBD1 (5 bases). In germline, CDR1 is SEHNR, CDR2 FQNEAQ (reference sequence). This CDR3 region has 16 residues. V was cut by 1 base and J by 0 bases, with 12 bases left in between. The CDR3 DNA reads as TGTGCCAGCAGCTTAGTGGGGCAGGGAATGAACACTGAAGCTTTCTTT. Protein: CASSLVGQGMNTEAFF.

The chain uses TRBV4-1 and TRBJ2-2; maybe TRBD2 (5 bases). This CDR3 has 16 residues. With 0 bases removed from V and 7 bases from J, the gap between germline ends came to 15 bases. Germline loops: CDR1 MGHRA, CDR2 YSYEKL. The DNA for the CDR3 is TGCGCCAGCAGCCAAGAGGGAGAGGGCAGCGGCGGGGAGCTGTTTTTT. Its protein is CASSQEGEGSGGELFF.

The V gene is TRBV7-2, the J gene TRBJ2-1; 10 bases agree with TRBD2. Germline V gives CDR1 SGHTA, CDR2 FQGNSA. The trim removed 4 bases at V and 0 bases at J, leaving 6 bases unmatched. CDR3 length: 17 amino acids. The CDR3 is CASSYPSGGSSYNEQFF. The CDR3 nucleotides are TGTGCCAGCAGCTACCCTAGCGGGGGAAGCTCCTACAATGAGCAGTTCTTC.

V usage is TRBV19 and J usage is TRBJ1-6, with D unclear. This CDR3 contains 14 residues. Germline V lookup: CDR1 LNHDA, CDR2 SQIVND (reference sequence). V lost 9 bases, J lost 0 bases, and 9 bases lay in between. CDR3 sequence: CASNEGSYNSPLHF. Written as DNA, the CDR3 is TGTGCCAGCAACGAGGGCTCCTATAATTCACCCCTCCACTTT.